This TCR beta chain was identified in a study of T-cell memory formation after mild COVID-19. The V end lost 8 bases, the J end lost 2 bases, and 16 bases lay between the germline ends. CDR3 length: 14 residues. The V gene's germline CDR1 is MGHRA and CDR2 YSYEKL. This clonotype has a handful of counts. Via MiXCR, TCRdb re-called the 5' RACE reads, giving one row per CDR3 protein. The sample contains approximately 570,000 distinct CDR3 sequences, around 17% of which appear only once. Sequences were obtained from PBMCs or a T cell subset sorted from them (not recorded which). The receptor was isolated from an adult woman who had mild COVID-19 (a few samples of this study predate the infection). Cell type and time point are not known. The V gene is TRBV4-1, the J gene TRBJ2-7; no reliable D call. Written as DNA, the CDR3 is TGCGCCAGCCAGGACCTCTCAGATACCTACGAGCAGTACTTC. Translated, it gives CASQDLSDTYEQYF.